The 16 T cell receptor beta chains presented below share a single source sample, sequenced in a study of regulatory T cells in long-lasting Graves disease. Construction of TCR beta libraries relied on iRepertoire HTBI primers and on Arm-PCR targeting CDR3 regions. TCRdb re-called the multiplex PCR reads with MiXCR, one entry per CDR3 protein. Of approximately 310,000 distinct CDR3 sequences listed, 15% to 20% are singletons. Regarding time point: newly diagnosed GD, antithyroid drugs for less than 3 months. Extracted RNA from PBMCs served as the source of the TCR library. Material: peripheral blood mononuclear cells (PBMCs), obtained at new diagnosis, from a patient treated with antithyroid drugs. The receptors were gathered from a female donor with Graves disease.

This chain links TRBV27 with TRBJ2-1; TRBD2 matches at 8 bases. V lost 10 bases, J lost 11 bases, and 22 bases stayed unmatched. CDR3 length: 16 amino acids. Germline assignment: CDR1 MNHEY and CDR2 SMNVEV (reference sequence). The CDR3: CATGIPGLDLRDKQFF. The CDR3 DNA reads TGTGCCACCGGCATCCCGGGACTAGACTTAAGAGATAAGCAGTTCTTC.

There are many counts of this clonotype. The rearrangement links TRBV19 to TRBJ1-2; D unclear. Germline CDR1 reads LNHDA; CDR2 reads SQIVND (reference sequence). Deletions cut 8 bases from V and 4 bases from J, with 29 bases between. The CDR3 runs 18 residues. The CDR3 here is CASQSLKDYPLFFYGYTF. The CDR3 DNA sequence: TGTGCCAGTCAGTCCCTTAAGGATTACCCGCTCTTTTTCTATGGCTACACCTTC.

This clonotype was detected many times. The chain is built from TRBV15 and TRBJ1-4, with 8 bases aligning to TRBD1. The CDR3 sequence is 13 residues long. Germline CDR1 and CDR2: LNHNV and YYDKDF (reference sequence). Trimming cost V 7 bases and J 8 bases; bases outside gene matches: 6. The CDR3 protein is CATTDRVREKLFF. In nucleotides, the CDR3 is TGTGCCACCACGGACAGGGTTCGAGAAAAACTGTTTTTT.

This clonotype was seen a handful of times. The chain employs TRBV28 and TRBJ2-1; 10 bases map to TRBD2. The CDR3 length is 17 residues. V dropped 6 bases and J dropped 6; count of bases not matched to a gene: 14. CDR1 MDHEN and CDR2 SYDVKM come from the germline V gene. The CDR3 is CASSRTAIAGGGNEQFF. The CDR3 DNA follows: TGTGCCAGCAGCCGAACCGCTATAGCGGGAGGCGGCAATGAGCAGTTCTTC.

This clonotype was counted a few times. This sequence joins TRBV6-4 and TRBJ2-1; a weak D match, TRBD1 (5 bases). V shed 3 bases and J shed 3 bases, with 9 bases lying between them. The CDR3 runs to 14 residues. Germline values: CDR1 MRHNA, CDR2 SNTAGT. CDR3 nucleotides: TGTGCCAGCAGTGAAGGGGCAGACTACAATGAGCAGTTCTTC. Residues: CASSEGADYNEQFF.

Details on this clonotype: The likely explanation is a read error, given a far larger clone one base away. The chain recombines TRBV11-2 with TRBJ1-5, with D possibly being TRBD1 (6 bases). CDR3 length: 14 amino acids. CDR1 is SGHAT, CDR2 FQNNGV, per germline. CDR3 in DNA: TGTGCCAGCAGCCTCACAGGGAGCAATCCGCCCCAGCATTTT. It encodes CASSLTGSNPPQHF.

This clonotype was seen many times. The chain is built from TRBV28 and TRBJ2-7; D is perhaps TRBD2 (5 bases). The CDR3 covers 15 residues. Germline V gene sequence: CDR1 MDHEN, CDR2 SYDVKM. V was trimmed by 2 bases and J by 4 bases, leaving 15 bases between them. CDR3 DNA: TGTGCCAGCAGTTTAGTGGTCGGAAGGGAGTACGAGCAGTACTTC. This encodes CASSLVVGREYEQYF.

This clonotype came up once. This may be a read error: a much more frequent sequence differs by one nucleotide. The rearrangement links TRBV3-1 to TRBJ2-7; D is ambiguous. Germline V CDR1 and CDR2: LGHDT, YNNKEL (reference sequence). This CDR3 is built from 15 residues. The CDR3 region is CASIQASDPSYEQYF. The CDR3 DNA reads as TGTGCCAGCATCCAAGCTTCGGACCCCTCCTACGAGCAGTACTTC.

Ten or more counts support this clonotype. This chain joins TRBV2 and TRBJ2-7; 7 bases are a match to TRBD1. Germline CDR1 and CDR2: SNHLY and FYNNEI. CDR3 length: 13 residues. J was trimmed by 2 bases and V by 8 bases; bases with no gene match: 6. CDR3 amino acids: CASLQGDAYEQYF. DNA of the CDR3: TGTGCCAGCCTCCAGGGGGACGCCTACGAGCAGTACTTC.

This rearrangement joins TRBV25-1 to TRBJ1-4; TRBD1 might be the D (5 bases). V gave up 3 bases and J gave up 7 bases, with 12 bases separating them. Germline CDR1 MGHDK, CDR2 SYGVNS. The CDR3 covers 14 residues. The chain's CDR3 is CASSDRRVGEKLFF. DNA for the CDR3: TGTGCCAGCAGTGACCGCAGGGTTGGTGAAAAACTGTTTTTT.

This rearrangement joins TRBV4-1 to TRBJ2-5; D might be TRBD2 (5 bases). Germline-derived CDR1 and CDR2 are MGHRA and YSYEKL. The CDR3 length is 15 residues. Trimming pared 0 bases from V and 2 bases from J, leaving 10 bases between. The CDR3 sequence: CASSQEGREQETQYF. CDR3 in DNA: TGCGCCAGCAGCCAAGAGGGTCGGGAACAAGAGACCCAGTACTTC.

This clonotype has ten or more counts. At one end, the junction sequence differs from germline, possibly due to a read error. The chain has TRBV11-2 and TRBJ2-2; the match to TRBD2 covers 10 bases. This CDR3 region has 17 residues. CDR1 and CDR2 (germline): SGHAT, FQNNGV. The CDR3 here is CASSQDIAGGWTGELFF. The CDR3 nucleotides are TGCGCCAGCAGCCAAGATATAGCGGGAGGATGGACCGGGGAGCTGTTTTTT.

At least ten counts were recorded for this clonotype. V and J are TRBV29-1 and TRBJ2-1; perhaps D is TRBD1 or TRBD2 (6 bases each). The germline V gene has CDR1 SQVTM and CDR2 ANQGSEA. The CDR3 runs 13 residues. The V end lost 5 bases, the J end lost 7 bases, and 15 bases lay between the germline ends. The CDR3 loop is CSVRGAGTNEQFF. The CDR3 DNA sequence: TGCAGCGTTAGGGGGGCAGGGACAAATGAGCAGTTCTTC.

This clonotype was counted many times. The chain combines TRBV27 with TRBJ1-1; TRBD1 might be the D (5 bases). The germline V and J ends were trimmed by 5 bases and 1 base, with 11 bases remaining between them. CDR3 length equals 14 residues. CDR1 and CDR2 (germline): MNHEY, SMNVEV (reference sequence). The CDR3 nucleotides read TGTGCCAGCAGTATTAGAGACAGGAACACTGAAGCTTTCTTT. Protein sequence: CASSIRDRNTEAFF.

This rearrangement joins TRBV2 to TRBJ2-1; 8 bases are a match to TRBD1. Germline V gives CDR1 SNHLY, CDR2 FYNNEI. The CDR3 extends over 13 amino acids. With V trimmed by 4 bases and J by 10 bases, 6 bases remained unmatched. In DNA form, the CDR3 reads TGTGCCAGCAGTGGGACAGGGTCAGGGGAGCAGTTCTTC. Protein product: CASSGTGSGEQFF.

This clonotype has at least ten counts. The CDR3 DNA reads TGTGCCTGGAGTAGGGGGGGGGTGAGGACTGAAGCTTTCTTT. It codes for CAWSRGGVRTEAFF. The rearrangement links TRBV30 to TRBJ1-1; the D gene is possibly TRBD1 (6 bases). CDR3 length: 14 amino acids. CDR1 GTSNPN and CDR2 SVGIG come from the germline V gene (reference sequence). V was trimmed by 2 bases and J by 5 bases, leaving 15 bases between them.